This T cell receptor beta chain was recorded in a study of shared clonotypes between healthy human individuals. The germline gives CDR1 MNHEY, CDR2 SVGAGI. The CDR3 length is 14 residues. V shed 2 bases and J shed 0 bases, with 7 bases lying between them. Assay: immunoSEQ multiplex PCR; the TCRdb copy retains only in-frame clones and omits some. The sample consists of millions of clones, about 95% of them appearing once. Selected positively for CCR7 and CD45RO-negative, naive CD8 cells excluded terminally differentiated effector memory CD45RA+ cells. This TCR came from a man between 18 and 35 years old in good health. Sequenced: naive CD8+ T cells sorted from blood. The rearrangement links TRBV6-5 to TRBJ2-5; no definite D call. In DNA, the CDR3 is TGTGCCAGCAGTTACATGGGAAACCAAGAGACCCAGTACTTC. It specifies CASSYMGNQETQYF.